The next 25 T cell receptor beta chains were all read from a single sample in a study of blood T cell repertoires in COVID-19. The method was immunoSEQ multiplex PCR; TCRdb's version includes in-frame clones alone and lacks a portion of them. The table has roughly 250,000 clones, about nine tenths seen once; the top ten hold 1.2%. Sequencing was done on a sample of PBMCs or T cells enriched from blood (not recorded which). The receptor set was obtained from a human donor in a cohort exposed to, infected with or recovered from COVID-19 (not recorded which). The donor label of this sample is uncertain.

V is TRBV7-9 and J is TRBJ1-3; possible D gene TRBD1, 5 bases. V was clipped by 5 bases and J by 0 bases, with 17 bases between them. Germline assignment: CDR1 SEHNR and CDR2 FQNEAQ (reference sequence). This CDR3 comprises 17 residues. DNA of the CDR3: TGTGCCAGCAGCGGAGACAGCTATGCTTTCTCTGGAAACACCATATATTTT. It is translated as CASSGDSYAFSGNTIYF.

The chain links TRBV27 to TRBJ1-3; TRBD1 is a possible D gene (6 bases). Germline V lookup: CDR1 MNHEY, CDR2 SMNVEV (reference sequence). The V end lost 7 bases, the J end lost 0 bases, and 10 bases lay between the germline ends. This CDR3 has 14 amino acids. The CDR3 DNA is TGTGCCAGCAAGTTGGACAGCTCTGGAAACACCATATATTTT. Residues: CASKLDSSGNTIYF.

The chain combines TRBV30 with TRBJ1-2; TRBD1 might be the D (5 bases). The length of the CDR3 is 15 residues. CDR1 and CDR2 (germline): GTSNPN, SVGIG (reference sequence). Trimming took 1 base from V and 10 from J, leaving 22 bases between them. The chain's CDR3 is CAWSGQGLWGVTYTF. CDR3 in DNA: TGTGCCTGGAGTGGCCAGGGACTGTGGGGAGTGACCTACACCTTC. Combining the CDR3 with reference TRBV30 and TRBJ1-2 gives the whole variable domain SQTIHQWPATLVQPVGSPLSLECTVEGTSNPNLYWYRQAAGRGLQLLFYSVGIGQISSEVPQNLSASRPQDRQFILSSKKLLLSDSGFYLCAWSGQGLWGVTYTFGSGTRLTVV.

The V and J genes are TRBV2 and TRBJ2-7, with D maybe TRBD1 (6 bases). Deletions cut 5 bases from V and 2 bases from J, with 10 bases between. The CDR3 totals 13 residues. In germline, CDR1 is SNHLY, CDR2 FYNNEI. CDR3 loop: CASSIQGAYEQYF. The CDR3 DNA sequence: TGTGCCAGCAGTATACAGGGCGCCTACGAGCAGTACTTC. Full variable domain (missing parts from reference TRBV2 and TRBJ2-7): EPEVTQTPSHQVTQMGQEVILRCVPISNHLYFYWYRQILGQKVEFLVSFYNNEISEKSEIFDDQFSVERPDGSNFTLKIRSTKLEDSAMYFCASSIQGAYEQYFGPGTRLTVT.

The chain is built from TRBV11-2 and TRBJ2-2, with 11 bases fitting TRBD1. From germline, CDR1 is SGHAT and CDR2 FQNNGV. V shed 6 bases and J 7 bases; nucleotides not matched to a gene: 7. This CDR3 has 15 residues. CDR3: CASSPGQGAIGELFF. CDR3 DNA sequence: TGTGCCAGCAGTCCCGGACAGGGGGCGATCGGGGAGCTGTTTTTT.

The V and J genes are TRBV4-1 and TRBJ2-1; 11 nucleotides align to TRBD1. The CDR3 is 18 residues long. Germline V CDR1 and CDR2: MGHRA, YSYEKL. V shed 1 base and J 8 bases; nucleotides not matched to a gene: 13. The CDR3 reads CASSQGKGQGALRDEQFF. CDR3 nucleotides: TGCGCCAGCAGCCAAGGGAAAGGACAGGGGGCCTTGCGCGATGAGCAGTTCTTC.

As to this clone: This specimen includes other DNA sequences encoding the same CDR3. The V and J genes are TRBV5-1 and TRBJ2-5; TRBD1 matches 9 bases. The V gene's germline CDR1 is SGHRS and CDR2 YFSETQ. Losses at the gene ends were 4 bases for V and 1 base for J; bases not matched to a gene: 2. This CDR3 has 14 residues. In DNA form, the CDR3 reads TGCGCCAGCAGCCGGGGACAGGGCCAAGAGACCCAGTACTTC. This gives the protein CASSRGQGQETQYF. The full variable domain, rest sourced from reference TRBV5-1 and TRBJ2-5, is KAGVTQTPRYLIKTRGQQVTLSCSPISGHRSVSWYQQTPGQGLQFLFEYFSETQRNKGNFPGRFSGRQFSNSRSEMNVSTLELGDSALYLCASSRGQGQETQYFGPGTRLLVL.

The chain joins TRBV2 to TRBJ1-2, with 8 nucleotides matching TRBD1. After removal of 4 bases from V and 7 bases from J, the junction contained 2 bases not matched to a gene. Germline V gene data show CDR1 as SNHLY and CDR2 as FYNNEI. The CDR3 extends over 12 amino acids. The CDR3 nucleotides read TGTGCCAGCAGTGGGACAGGGTTTGGCTACACCTTC. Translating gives CASSGTGFGYTF. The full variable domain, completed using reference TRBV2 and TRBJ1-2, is EPEVTQTPSHQVTQMGQEVILRCVPISNHLYFYWYRQILGQKVEFLVSFYNNEISEKSEIFDDQFSVERPDGSNFTLKIRSTKLEDSAMYFCASSGTGFGYTFGSGTRLTVV.

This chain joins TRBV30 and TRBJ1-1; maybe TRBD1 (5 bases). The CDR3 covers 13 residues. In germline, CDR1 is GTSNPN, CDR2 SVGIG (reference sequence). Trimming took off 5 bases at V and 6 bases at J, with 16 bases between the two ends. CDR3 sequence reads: CAWVRAGSAEAFF. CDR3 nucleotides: TGTGCCTGGGTCCGGGCAGGGTCCGCTGAAGCTTTCTTT.

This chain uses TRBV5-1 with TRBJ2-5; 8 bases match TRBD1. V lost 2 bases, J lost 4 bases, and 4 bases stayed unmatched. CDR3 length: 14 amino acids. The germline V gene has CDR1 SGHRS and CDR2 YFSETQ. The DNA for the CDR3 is TGCGCCAGCAGCTTAGGGACAGGACGAGAGACCCAGTACTTC. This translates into CASSLGTGRETQYF.

The CDR3 region has the DNA TGTGCCAGCAGGCCCCAGGGTAGTAATTCACCCCTCCACTTT. This gives the protein CASRPQGSNSPLHF. The chain is built from TRBV11-2 and TRBJ1-6, with D maybe TRBD1 (5 bases). CDR3 length equals 14 residues. CDR1 is SGHAT and CDR2 is FQNNGV in the germline V gene. Deletions cut 6 bases from V and 6 bases from J, with 12 bases between.

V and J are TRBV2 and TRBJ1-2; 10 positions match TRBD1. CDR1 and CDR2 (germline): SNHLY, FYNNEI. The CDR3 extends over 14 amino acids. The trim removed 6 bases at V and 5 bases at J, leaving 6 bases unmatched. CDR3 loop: CASSLGTGEYGYTF. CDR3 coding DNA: TGTGCCAGCAGCCTCGGGACAGGGGAATATGGCTACACCTTC.

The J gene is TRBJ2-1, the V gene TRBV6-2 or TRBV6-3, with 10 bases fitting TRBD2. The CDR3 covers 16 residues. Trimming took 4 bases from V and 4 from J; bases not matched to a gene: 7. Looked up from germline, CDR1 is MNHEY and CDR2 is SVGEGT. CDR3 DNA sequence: TGTGCCAGCAGTTGGGTTAGCGGGGGGCCATACAATGAGCAGTTCTTC. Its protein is CASSWVSGGPYNEQFF.

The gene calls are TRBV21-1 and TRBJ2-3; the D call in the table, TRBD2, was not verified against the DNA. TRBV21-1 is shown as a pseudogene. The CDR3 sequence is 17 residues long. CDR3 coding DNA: TGTGCCAGCAGTCGTACAGAGCGGGGGTCAACGCCGGATACGCAGTATTTT. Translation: CASSRTERGSTPDTQYF.

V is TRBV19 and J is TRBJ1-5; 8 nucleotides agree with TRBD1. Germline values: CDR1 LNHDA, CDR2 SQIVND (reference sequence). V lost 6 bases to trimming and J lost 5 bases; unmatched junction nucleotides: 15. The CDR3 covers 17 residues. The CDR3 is CASSWTGPLPWYQPQHF. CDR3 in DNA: TGTGCCAGTAGCTGGACAGGGCCTCTTCCTTGGTATCAGCCCCAGCATTTT.

CDR3 sequence reads: CASSPDRGLAQPQHF. The CDR3 coding sequence is TGTGCCAGCAGCCCTGACAGGGGGCTAGCTCAGCCCCAGCATTTT. This chain links TRBV7-2 with TRBJ1-5, with 10 positions matching TRBD1. Germline V lookup: CDR1 SGHTA, CDR2 FQGNSA. V was clipped by 5 bases and J by 6 bases; unmatched bases: 7. There are 15 residues in the CDR3. The whole variable domain, filled in from reference TRBV7-2 and TRBJ1-5, reads GAGVSQSPSNKVTEKGKDVELRCDPISGHTALYWYRQSLGQGLEFLIYFQGNSAPDKSGLPSDRFSAERTGGSVSTLTIQRTQQEDSAVYLCASSPDRGLAQPQHFGDGTRLSIL.

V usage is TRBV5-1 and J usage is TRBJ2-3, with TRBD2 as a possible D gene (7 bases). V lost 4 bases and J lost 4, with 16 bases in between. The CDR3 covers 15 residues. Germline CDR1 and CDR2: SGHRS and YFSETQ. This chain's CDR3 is CASSLLGGRSDTQYF. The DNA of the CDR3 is TGCGCCAGCAGCCTACTCGGGGGGCGCTCAGATACGCAGTATTTT.

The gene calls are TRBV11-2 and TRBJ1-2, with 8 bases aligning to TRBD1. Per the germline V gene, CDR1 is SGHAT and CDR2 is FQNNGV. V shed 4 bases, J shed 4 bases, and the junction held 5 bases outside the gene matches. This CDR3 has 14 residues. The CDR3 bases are TGTGCCAGCAGCTCCGCGACAGGGGCCTATGGCTACACCTTC. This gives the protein CASSSATGAYGYTF.

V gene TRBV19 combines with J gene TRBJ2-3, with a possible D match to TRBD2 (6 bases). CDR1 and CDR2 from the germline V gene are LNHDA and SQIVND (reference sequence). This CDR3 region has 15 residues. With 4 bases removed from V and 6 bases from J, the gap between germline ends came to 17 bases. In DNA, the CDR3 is TGTGCCAGTAGTACAGGCGGGGCGCCGGAGGATACGCAGTATTTT. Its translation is CASSTGGAPEDTQYF.

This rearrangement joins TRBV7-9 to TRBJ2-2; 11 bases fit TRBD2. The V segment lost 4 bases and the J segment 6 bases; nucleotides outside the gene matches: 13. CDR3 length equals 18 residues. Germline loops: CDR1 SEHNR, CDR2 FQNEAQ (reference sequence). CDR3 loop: CASSSPRLAGGPAGELFF. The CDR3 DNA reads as TGTGCCAGCAGCTCGCCGAGGCTAGCGGGGGGTCCGGCCGGGGAGCTGTTTTTT. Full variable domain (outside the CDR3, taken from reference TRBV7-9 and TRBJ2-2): DTGVSQNPRHKITKRGQNVTFRCDPISEHNRLYWYRQTLGQGPEFLTYFQNEAQLEKSRLLSDRFSAERPKGSFSTLEIQRTEQGDSAMYLCASSSPRLAGGPAGELFFGEGSRLTVL.

Written as DNA, the CDR3 is TGTGCCAGCCGACGCGACAGGGGGCTGTACAATGAGCAGTTCTTC. It translates to CASRRDRGLYNEQFF. J is TRBJ2-1 and V is TRBV5-4; 10 positions agree with TRBD1. Germline V gene data show CDR1 as SGHNT and CDR2 as YYREEE (reference sequence). The CDR3 spans 15 residues. Losses at the gene ends were 7 bases for V and 4 bases for J; bases not matched to a gene: 8.

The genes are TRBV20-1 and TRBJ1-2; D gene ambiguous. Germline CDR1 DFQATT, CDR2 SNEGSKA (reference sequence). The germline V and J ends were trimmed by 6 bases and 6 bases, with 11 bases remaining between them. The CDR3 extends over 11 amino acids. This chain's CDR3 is CSAGRENGYTF. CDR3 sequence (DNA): TGCAGTGCAGGGAGGGAAAATGGCTACACCTTC.

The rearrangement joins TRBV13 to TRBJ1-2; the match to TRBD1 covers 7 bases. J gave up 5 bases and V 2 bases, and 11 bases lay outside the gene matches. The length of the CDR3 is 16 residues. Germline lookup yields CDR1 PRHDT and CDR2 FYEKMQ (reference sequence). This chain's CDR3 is CASSLSERDSNYGYTF. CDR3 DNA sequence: TGTGCCAGCAGCTTAAGTGAACGGGACAGTAATTATGGCTACACCTTC.

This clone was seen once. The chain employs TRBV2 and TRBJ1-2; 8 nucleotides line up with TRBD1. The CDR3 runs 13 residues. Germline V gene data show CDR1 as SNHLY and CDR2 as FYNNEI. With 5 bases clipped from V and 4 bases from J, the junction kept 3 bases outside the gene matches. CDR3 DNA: TGTGCCAGCAGTTCGGACAGGGTCTATGGCTACACCTTC. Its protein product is CASSSDRVYGYTF.

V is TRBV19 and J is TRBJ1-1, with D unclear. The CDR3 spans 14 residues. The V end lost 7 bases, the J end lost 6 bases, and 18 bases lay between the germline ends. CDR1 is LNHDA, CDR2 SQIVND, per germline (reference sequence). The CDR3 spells CASKVGLEGSEAFF. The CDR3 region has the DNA TGTGCCAGTAAAGTCGGCCTAGAGGGCTCTGAAGCTTTCTTT. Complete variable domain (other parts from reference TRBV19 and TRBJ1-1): DGGITQSPKYLFRKEGQNVTLSCEQNLNHDAMYWYRQDPGQGLRLIYYSQIVNDFQKGDIAEGYSVSREKKESFPLTVTSAQKNPTAFYLCASKVGLEGSEAFFGQGTRLTVV.